The 9 T cell receptor beta chains below were found in one sample sequenced in a study of T cell changes during pregnancy in multiple sclerosis. The table came from immunoSEQ multiplex PCR; TCRdb's copy has only in-frame clones and leaves some out. The sample includes under 65,000 clones, roughly nine tenths of them seen just once. This specimen was peripheral blood, taken in the first trimester of pregnancy. Receptors originate from a female donor in good health, enrolled as a control in a pregnancy study.

V gene TRBV29-1 combines with J gene TRBJ2-5; perhaps TRBD2 as D (5 bases). The V end lost 8 bases, the J end lost 4 bases, and 17 bases lay between the germline ends. CDR1 and CDR2 from the germline V gene are SQVTM and ANQGSEA. The CDR3 is made up of 13 amino acids. This CDR3 reads CSFGGILGETQYF. For the CDR3, the DNA is TGCAGCTTTGGAGGCATCCTGGGAGAGACCCAGTACTTC.

V and J are TRBV7-9 and TRBJ1-2; 10 nucleotides match TRBD1. The junction had 8 bases not matched to a gene; V was cut back by 7 bases and J by 6 bases. The V gene's germline CDR1 is SEHNR and CDR2 FQNEAQ (reference sequence). The CDR3 extends over 14 amino acids. The CDR3, as DNA: TGTGCCAGCACTAGCGGGACAGGGGCGCATGGCTACACCTTC. As protein: CASTSGTGAHGYTF.

The genes are TRBV6-5 and TRBJ1-2; 7 bases are shared with TRBD1. The CDR3 is made up of 14 amino acids. V lost 6 bases to trimming and J lost 8 bases; unmatched junction nucleotides: 12. Germline V lookup: CDR1 MNHEY, CDR2 SVGAGI. CDR3 in DNA: TGTGCCAGCAGCTCCAACCGGGACAGTTGGGGCTACACCTTC. Translation: CASSSNRDSWGYTF.

The chain uses TRBV5-1 and TRBJ2-7; 9 nucleotides agree with TRBD1. This CDR3 contains 14 residues. Germline V gene sequence: CDR1 SGHRS, CDR2 YFSETQ. The ends lost 4 bases at V and 3 bases at J; junction bases unmatched: 5. CDR3 DNA: TGCGCCAGCAGCCCGGACAGGGGAGGCTACGAGCAGTACTTC. This sequence encodes CASSPDRGGYEQYF. Supplemented by reference TRBV5-1 and TRBJ2-7, the full variable domain reads KAGVTQTPRYLIKTRGQQVTLSCSPISGHRSVSWYQQTPGQGLQFLFEYFSETQRNKGNFPGRFSGRQFSNSRSEMNVSTLELGDSALYLCASSPDRGGYEQYFGPGTRLTVT.

The chain links TRBV5-1 to TRBJ1-2; D is undetermined. Germline assignment: CDR1 SGHRS and CDR2 YFSETQ. The CDR3 covers 13 residues. V was pared by 0 bases and J by 5 bases, with 8 bases between. The CDR3 bases are TGCGCCAGCAGCTTGGCCGGGAGGTATGGCTACACCTTC. Translating gives CASSLAGRYGYTF.

CDR3 region: CASSENRGEQYF. In DNA, the CDR3 is TGTGCCAGCAGTGAGAACAGGGGCGAGCAGTACTTC. V is TRBV6-1 and J is TRBJ2-7, with 7 bases lining up with TRBD1. After removal of 3 bases from V and 6 bases from J, the junction contained 2 bases not matched to a gene. This CDR3 contains 12 residues. The germline CDR1 and CDR2 sequences are MNHNS and SASEGT.

The CDR3 bases are TGTGCCAGCAGCCCGGCAGGGGACACTGAAGCTTTCTTT. Translated: CASSPAGDTEAFF. This chain uses TRBV5-5 with TRBJ1-1; D is possibly TRBD1 (6 bases). This CDR3 region has 13 residues. The V gene lost 4 bases and the J gene lost 3 bases, with 10 bases spanning the gap. Germline V gene sequence: CDR1 SGHKS, CDR2 YYEKEE (reference sequence).

This clone was seen a handful of times. The chain recombines TRBV6-1 with TRBJ1-5; tentatively, D is TRBD1 (5 bases). V was shortened by 4 bases and J by 4 bases, with 11 bases between the two germline ends. Germline values: CDR1 MNHNS, CDR2 SASEGT. CDR3 length: 14 amino acids. The CDR3 bases are TGTGCCAGCAGTGTTTGGGGGGGGAATCAGCCCCAGCATTTT. This encodes CASSVWGGNQPQHF.

This clone was observed a handful of times. The V call is TRBV6-1, the J call TRBJ1-1, with 7 nucleotides matching TRBD1. V was clipped by 10 bases and J by 2 bases; unmatched bases: 10. The CDR3 extends over 14 amino acids. The germline V gene has CDR1 MNHNS and CDR2 SASEGT. The chain's CDR3 is CAISKGTANTEAFF. The CDR3 nucleotides read TGTGCCATTTCAAAAGGGACAGCTAACACTGAAGCTTTCTTT.